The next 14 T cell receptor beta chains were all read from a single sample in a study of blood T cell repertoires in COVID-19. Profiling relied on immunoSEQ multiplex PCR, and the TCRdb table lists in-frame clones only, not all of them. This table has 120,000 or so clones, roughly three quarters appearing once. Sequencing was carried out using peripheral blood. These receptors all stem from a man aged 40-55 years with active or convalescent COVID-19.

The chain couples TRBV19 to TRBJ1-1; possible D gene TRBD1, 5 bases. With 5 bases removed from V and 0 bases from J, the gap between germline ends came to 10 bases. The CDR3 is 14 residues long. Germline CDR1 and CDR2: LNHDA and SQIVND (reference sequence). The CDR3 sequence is CASSRGGLNTEAFF. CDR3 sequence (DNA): TGTGCCAGTAGTCGGGGGGGACTGAACACTGAAGCTTTCTTT. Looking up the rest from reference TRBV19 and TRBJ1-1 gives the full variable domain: DGGITQSPKYLFRKEGQNVTLSCEQNLNHDAMYWYRQDPGQGLRLIYYSQIVNDFQKGDIAEGYSVSREKKESFPLTVTSAQKNPTAFYLCASSRGGLNTEAFFGQGTRLTVV.

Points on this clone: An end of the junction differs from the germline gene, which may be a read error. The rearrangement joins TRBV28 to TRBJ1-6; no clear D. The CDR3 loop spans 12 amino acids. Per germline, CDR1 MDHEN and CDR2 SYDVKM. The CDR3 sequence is CAGRYSNSPLHF. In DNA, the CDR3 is TGTGCCGGCAGGTACAGTAATTCACCCCTCCACTTT. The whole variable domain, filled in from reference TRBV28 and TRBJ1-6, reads DVKVTQSSRYLVKRTGEKVFLECVQDMDHENMFWYRQDPGLGLRLIYFSYDVKMKEKGDIPEGYSVSREKKERFSLILESASTNQTSMYLCAGRYSNSPLHFGNGTRLTVT.

As DNA, the CDR3 is TGTGCCAGCAGCGATGGAAAGGGAGTCTCTAGCGTTAGTTACAATGAGCAGTTCTTC. Its protein product is CASSDGKGVSSVSYNEQFF. The chain joins TRBV9 to TRBJ2-1; tentative D call: TRBD2 (6 bases). From germline, CDR1 is SGDLS and CDR2 YYNGEE. Trimming took off 3 bases at V and 4 bases at J, with 26 bases between the two ends. The CDR3 runs 19 residues.

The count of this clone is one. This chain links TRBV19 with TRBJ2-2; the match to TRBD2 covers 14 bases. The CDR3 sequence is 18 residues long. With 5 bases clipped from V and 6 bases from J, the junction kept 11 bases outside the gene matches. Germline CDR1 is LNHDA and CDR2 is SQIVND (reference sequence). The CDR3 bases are TGTGCCAGTAGTGTCAGGGTTGGGACTAGCGGGAGTCCCGGGGAGCTGTTTTTT. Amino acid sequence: CASSVRVGTSGSPGELFF. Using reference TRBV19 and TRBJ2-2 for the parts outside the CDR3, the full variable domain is DGGITQSPKYLFRKEGQNVTLSCEQNLNHDAMYWYRQDPGQGLRLIYYSQIVNDFQKGDIAEGYSVSREKKESFPLTVTSAQKNPTAFYLCASSVRVGTSGSPGELFFGEGSRLTVL.

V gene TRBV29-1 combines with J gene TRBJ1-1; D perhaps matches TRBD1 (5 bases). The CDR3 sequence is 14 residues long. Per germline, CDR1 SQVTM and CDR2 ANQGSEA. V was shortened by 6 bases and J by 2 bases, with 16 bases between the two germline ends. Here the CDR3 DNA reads TGCAGCGTGTCGGTACCTGACAGCAACACTGAAGCTTTCTTT. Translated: CSVSVPDSNTEAFF.

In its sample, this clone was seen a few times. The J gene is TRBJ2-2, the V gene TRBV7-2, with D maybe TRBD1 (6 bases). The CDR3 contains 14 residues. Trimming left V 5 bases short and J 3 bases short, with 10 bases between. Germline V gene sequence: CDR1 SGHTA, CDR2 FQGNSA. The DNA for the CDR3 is TGTGCCAGCAGCCCAGGGGTTCACACCGGGGAGCTGTTTTTT. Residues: CASSPGVHTGELFF.

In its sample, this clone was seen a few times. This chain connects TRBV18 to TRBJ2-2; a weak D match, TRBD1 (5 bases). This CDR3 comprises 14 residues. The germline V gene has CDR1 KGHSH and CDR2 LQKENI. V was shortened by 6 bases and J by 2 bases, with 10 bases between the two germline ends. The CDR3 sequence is CASSLTDNTGELFF. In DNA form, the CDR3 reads TGTGCCAGCTCCCTGACAGACAACACCGGGGAGCTGTTTTTT. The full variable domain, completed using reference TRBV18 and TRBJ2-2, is NAGVMQNPRHLVRRRGQEARLRCSPMKGHSHVYWYRQLPEEGLKFMVYLQKENIIDESGMPKERFSAEFPKEGPSILRIQQVVRGDSAAYFCASSLTDNTGELFFGEGSRLTVL.

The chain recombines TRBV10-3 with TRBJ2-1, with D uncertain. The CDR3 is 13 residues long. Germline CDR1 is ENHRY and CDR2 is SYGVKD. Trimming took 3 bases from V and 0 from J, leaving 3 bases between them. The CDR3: CAISDSSYNEQFF. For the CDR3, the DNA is TGTGCCATCAGTGACAGCTCCTACAATGAGCAGTTCTTC.

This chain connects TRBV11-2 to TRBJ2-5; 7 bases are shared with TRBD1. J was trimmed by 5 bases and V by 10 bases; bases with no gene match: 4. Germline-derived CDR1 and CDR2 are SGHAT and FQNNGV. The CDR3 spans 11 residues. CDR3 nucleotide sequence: TGTGCCACCCGACAGGGTGAGACCCAGTACTTC. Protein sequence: CATRQGETQYF.

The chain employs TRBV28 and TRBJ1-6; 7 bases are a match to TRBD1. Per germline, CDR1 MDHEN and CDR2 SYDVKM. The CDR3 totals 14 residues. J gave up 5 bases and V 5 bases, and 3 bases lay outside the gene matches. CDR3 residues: CASSNTGDNSPLHF. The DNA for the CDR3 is TGTGCCAGCAGTAATACAGGGGATAATTCACCCCTCCACTTT. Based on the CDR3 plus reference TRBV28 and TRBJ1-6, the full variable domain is DVKVTQSSRYLVKRTGEKVFLECVQDMDHENMFWYRQDPGLGLRLIYFSYDVKMKEKGDIPEGYSVSREKKERFSLILESASTNQTSMYLCASSNTGDNSPLHFGNGTRLTVT.

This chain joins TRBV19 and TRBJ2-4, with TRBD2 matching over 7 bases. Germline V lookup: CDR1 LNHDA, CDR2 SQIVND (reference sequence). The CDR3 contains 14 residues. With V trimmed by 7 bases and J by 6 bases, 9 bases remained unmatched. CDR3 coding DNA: TGTGCCAGTACCCCCCAGGGAGGGTTAAACATTCAGTACTTC. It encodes CASTPQGGLNIQYF.

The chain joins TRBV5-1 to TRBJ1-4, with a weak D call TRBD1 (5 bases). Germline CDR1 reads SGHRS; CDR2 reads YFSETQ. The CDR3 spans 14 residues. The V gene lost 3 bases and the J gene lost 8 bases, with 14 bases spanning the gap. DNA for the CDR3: TGCGCCAGCAGCTGGGACTGGCGGAAGGAAAAACTGTTTTTT. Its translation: CASSWDWRKEKLFF.

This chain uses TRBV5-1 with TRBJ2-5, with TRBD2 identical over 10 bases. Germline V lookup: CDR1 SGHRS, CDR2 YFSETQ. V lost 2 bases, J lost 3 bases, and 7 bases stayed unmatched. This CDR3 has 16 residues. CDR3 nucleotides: TGCGCCAGCAGCTTCGGGCGGAGCGGGAGGGAAGAGACCCAGTACTTC. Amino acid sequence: CASSFGRSGREETQYF.

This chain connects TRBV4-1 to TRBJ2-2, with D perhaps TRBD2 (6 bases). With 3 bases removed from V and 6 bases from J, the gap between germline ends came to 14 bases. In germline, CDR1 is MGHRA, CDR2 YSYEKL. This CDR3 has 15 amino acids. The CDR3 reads CASSQGGLGAGELFF. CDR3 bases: TGCGCCAGCAGCCAGGGGGGACTGGGGGCCGGGGAGCTGTTTTTT.